The rows below give T cell receptor beta chains drawn from one sample of a study of blood T cell repertoires in COVID-19. Libraries were prepared by immunoSEQ multiplex PCR; TCRdb keeps only in-frame clonotypes and omits some of them. The sample lists 200,000 to 300,000 clones; roughly 84% were seen once. Sequencing was carried out using peripheral blood. These TCRs come from a woman aged 40 to 50 who had recovered from COVID-19. Each CDR3 is given with its conserved first and last residue. Each record gives: J gene, clone size, D gene, V gene, CDR3 protein, CDR3 DNA. A D gene is named only where the DNA matches it firmly. The size of a clone is reported for some rows only, either as once, few or many, or as a class for expanded clones.

j_call: TRBJ1-5
clone_size: .
d_call: TRBD1
v_call: TRBV2
cdr3_aa: CASSEAGRGRAQPQHF
cdr3_nt: TGTGCCAGCAGTGAAGCGGGCAGGGGGCGGGCTCAGCCCCAGCATTTT

j_call: TRBJ2-3
clone_size: .
d_call: .
v_call: TRBV5-8
cdr3_aa: CAIFWGTSTDTQYF
cdr3_nt: TGTGCCATCTTTTGGGGGACTAGCACAGATACGCAGTATTTT

j_call: TRBJ2-1
clone_size: .
d_call: TRBD1
v_call: TRBV2
cdr3_aa: CASSMGQVEQFF
cdr3_nt: TGTGCCAGCAGCATGGGACAGGTGGAGCAGTTCTTC

j_call: TRBJ1-2
clone_size: .
d_call: .
v_call: TRBV7-9
cdr3_aa: CASSLGARRYGYTF
cdr3_nt: TGTGCCAGCAGCCTGGGGGCCAGGCGCTATGGCTACACCTTC

j_call: TRBJ1-2
clone_size: .
d_call: .
v_call: TRBV28
cdr3_aa: CASSSARYPRGIYGYTF
cdr3_nt: TGTGCCAGCAGTTCCGCTCGTTACCCCAGGGGAATTTATGGCTACACCTTC

j_call: TRBJ1-2
clone_size: once
d_call: .
v_call: TRBV7-9
cdr3_aa: CASSLGSSPVRGSNYGYTF
cdr3_nt: TGTGCCAGCAGCTTAGGGTCCAGCCCCGTAAGAGGTTCTAACTATGGCTACACCTTC

j_call: TRBJ2-7
clone_size: .
d_call: .
v_call: TRBV21-1
cdr3_aa: CASSTKEGTESSYEQYF
cdr3_nt: TGTGCCAGCAGCACAAAGGAGGGGACGGAAAGTTCCTACGAGCAGTACTTC

j_call: TRBJ2-2
clone_size: .
d_call: TRBD2
v_call: TRBV2
cdr3_aa: CASSDGGAGELFF
cdr3_nt: TGTGCCAGCAGTGATGGGGGGGCCGGGGAGCTGTTTTTT

j_call: TRBJ2-7
clone_size: .
d_call: TRBD1
v_call: TRBV7-8
cdr3_aa: CASSSTGSSYEQYF
cdr3_nt: TGTGCCAGCAGCTCGACAGGGAGCTCCTACGAGCAGTACTTC

j_call: TRBJ2-7
clone_size: .
d_call: .
v_call: TRBV28
cdr3_aa: CASSRVYEQYF
cdr3_nt: TGTGCCAGCAGCCGCGTCTACGAGCAGTACTTC

j_call: TRBJ1-2
clone_size: .
d_call: TRBD1
v_call: TRBV24-1
cdr3_aa: CATSDKGTGDGYTF
cdr3_nt: TGTGCCACCAGTGATAAGGGGACAGGGGATGGCTACACCTTC

j_call: TRBJ1-4
clone_size: .
d_call: TRBD1
v_call: TRBV6-5
cdr3_aa: CASSRDRFNEKLFF
cdr3_nt: TGTGCCAGCAGTCGGGACAGGTTCAATGAAAAACTGTTTTTT